Sequencing of this TCR beta chain was carried out in a study of blood T cell repertoires in COVID-19. Germline assignment: CDR1 ENHRY and CDR2 SYGVKD. J lost 2 bases, V lost 2 bases, and 15 bases had no gene match. The CDR3 spans 20 residues. Measured with immunoSEQ multiplex PCR; TCRdb has only the in-frame clones, and not every one. The sample holds some 100,000 clones; just over 90% are singletons and the top ten take 2% to 2.5%. This chain connects TRBV10-3 to TRBJ2-1; the match to TRBD2 covers 10 bases. The receptor's source is a man aged 45 to 65 with active COVID-19. Sequencing was done on a sample of peripheral blood. This CDR3 reads CAISETPGLALGGAYNEQFF. CDR3 in DNA: TGTGCCATCAGTGAGACGCCGGGACTAGCGCTTGGGGGCGCCTACAATGAGCAGTTCTTC.